These 32 T cell receptor beta chains share one sample of origin, sequenced in a study of blood T cell repertoires in COVID-19. Assay: immunoSEQ multiplex PCR; the TCRdb copy retains only in-frame clones and omits some. The repertoire holds around 25,000 clones, with approximately 72% as singletons. Sequencing used peripheral blood. The origin of the receptors is a man aged 50 to 59 with COVID-19, enrolled during active disease.

The chain links TRBV11-3 to TRBJ2-1, with 7 bases fitting TRBD1. The V and J ends lost 4 bases and 1 base, in that order; junction bases with no gene match: 1. The V gene's germline CDR1 is SGHNT and CDR2 YENEEA. This CDR3 is built from 14 residues. This CDR3 is CASSSGGSYNEQFF. The CDR3 coding sequence is TGTGCCAGCAGCTCAGGGGGATCCTACAATGAGCAGTTCTTC.

The V gene is TRBV30, the J gene TRBJ1-2; D is ambiguous. The length of the CDR3 is 12 residues. The germline V gene encodes CDR1 GTSNPN and CDR2 SVGIG (reference sequence). Trimming left V 2 bases short and J 8 bases short, with 12 bases between. CDR3 sequence: CAWSSAVGGYTF. CDR3 bases: TGTGCCTGGAGTTCGGCGGTTGGGGGCTACACCTTC. Full variable domain (missing parts from reference TRBV30 and TRBJ1-2): SQTIHQWPATLVQPVGSPLSLECTVEGTSNPNLYWYRQAAGRGLQLLFYSVGIGQISSEVPQNLSASRPQDRQFILSSKKLLLSDSGFYLCAWSSAVGGYTFGSGTRLTVV.

The chain employs TRBV4-2 and TRBJ2-7, with TRBD2 identical over 9 bases. CDR1 and CDR2 from the germline V gene are LGHNA and YNFKEQ. The CDR3 has 15 residues. The ends lost 1 base at V and 3 bases at J; junction bases unmatched: 4. The CDR3 sequence: CASSQGTSAYYEQYF. Here the CDR3 DNA reads TGTGCCAGCAGCCAAGGGACTAGCGCCTACTACGAGCAGTACTTC.

The gene calls are TRBV27 and TRBJ1-5; no clear D gene. The CDR3 loop spans 14 amino acids. Germline V gene data show CDR1 as MNHEY and CDR2 as SMNVEV (reference sequence). V was trimmed by 6 bases and J by 1 base, leaving 10 bases between them. CDR3 sequence reads: CASSVGRSNQPQHF. The DNA for the CDR3 is TGTGCCAGCAGCGTAGGGAGGAGCAATCAGCCCCAGCATTTT.

The genes are TRBV19 and TRBJ2-2, with 8 bases lining up with TRBD2. The germline CDR1 and CDR2 sequences are LNHDA and SQIVND (reference sequence). Trimming at V came to 9 bases and at J to 0 bases, leaving 9 bases not matched to a gene. The CDR3 loop spans 16 amino acids. DNA of the CDR3: TGTGCCAGCGGGAGGGGGGCAGGCGCGAACACCGGGGAGCTGTTTTTT. Protein: CASGRGAGANTGELFF.

V is TRBV27 and J is TRBJ2-2; tentatively, D is TRBD1 (5 bases). The germline V gene has CDR1 MNHEY and CDR2 SMNVEV (reference sequence). The CDR3 is made up of 14 amino acids. V was trimmed by 2 bases and J by 7 bases, leaving 11 bases between them. The CDR3 DNA sequence: TGTGCCAGCAGTTTACGGCAGGGCCGCGGGGAGCTGTTTTTT. Encoded protein: CASSLRQGRGELFF.

V gene TRBV11-2 combines with J gene TRBJ1-4, with 7 bases matching TRBD1. Trimming cost V 5 bases and J 7 bases; bases outside gene matches: 7. Germline CDR1 reads SGHAT; CDR2 reads FQNNGV. The CDR3 has 14 residues. The CDR3 loop is CASSPDRSSEKLFF. The CDR3 region has the DNA TGTGCCAGCAGCCCGGACAGGTCGAGTGAAAAACTGTTTTTT.

The J gene is TRBJ2-7, the V gene TRBV2; 9 bases line up with TRBD1. The V gene end was trimmed by 7 bases and the J gene end by 3 bases; junction bases not matched to a gene: 7. The germline V gene has CDR1 SNHLY and CDR2 FYNNEI. The CDR3 extends over 14 amino acids. The CDR3 coding sequence is TGTGCCAGCAATACCGGGACAGGGAACTACGAGCAGTACTTC. Protein sequence: CASNTGTGNYEQYF.

This sequence joins TRBV11-3 and TRBJ2-1; tentative D call: TRBD1 (6 bases). Germline V lookup: CDR1 SGHNT, CDR2 YENEEA. The CDR3 contains 13 residues. V was clipped by 5 bases and J by 7 bases, with 12 bases between them. CDR3 residues: CASSPYQGNEQFF. The DNA for the CDR3 is TGTGCCAGCAGCCCCTATCAGGGGAATGAGCAGTTCTTC.

The J gene is TRBJ2-1, the V gene TRBV28; 12 bases fit TRBD2. The V gene end was trimmed by 2 bases and the J gene end by 4 bases; junction bases not matched to a gene: 0. Germline V gives CDR1 MDHEN, CDR2 SYDVKM. The CDR3 is made up of 15 amino acids. The CDR3 sequence is CASSLTSGGYNEQFF. CDR3 sequence (DNA): TGTGCCAGCAGTTTAACTAGCGGGGGGTACAATGAGCAGTTCTTC. Combining the CDR3 with reference TRBV28 and TRBJ2-1 gives the whole variable domain DVKVTQSSRYLVKRTGEKVFLECVQDMDHENMFWYRQDPGLGLRLIYFSYDVKMKEKGDIPEGYSVSREKKERFSLILESASTNQTSMYLCASSLTSGGYNEQFFGPGTRLTVL.

The chain carries TRBV14 and TRBJ1-2; 7 nucleotides agree with TRBD1. The V gene's germline CDR1 is SGHDN and CDR2 FVKESK. The CDR3 loop spans 16 amino acids. With V trimmed by 3 bases and J by 4 bases, 11 bases remained unmatched. The CDR3 here is CASSQKLTGSSYGYTF. In DNA, the CDR3 is TGTGCCAGCAGCCAGAAACTGACAGGGAGTAGCTATGGCTACACCTTC.

The chain employs TRBV10-3 and TRBJ2-2, with 8 nucleotides matching TRBD1. The CDR3 totals 14 residues. Germline CDR1 is ENHRY and CDR2 is SYGVKD. Trimming at V came to 4 bases and at J to 5 bases, leaving 3 bases not matched to a gene. The DNA for the CDR3 is TGTGCCATCAGTGGGACAGGGCGGACCGGGGAGCTGTTTTTT. Its translation: CAISGTGRTGELFF.

The CDR3 DNA follows: TGCGCCAGCAGCTCCGCCGGGACAGGGGGCCACAATGAGCAGTTCTTC. Translation: CASSSAGTGGHNEQFF. The genes are TRBV5-1 and TRBJ2-1; 12 bases line up with TRBD1. Germline assignment: CDR1 SGHRS and CDR2 YFSETQ. The CDR3 covers 16 residues. V shed 3 bases, J shed 5 bases, and the junction held 6 bases outside the gene matches.

The chain employs TRBV27 and TRBJ2-7, with unresolved D. The germline gives CDR1 MNHEY, CDR2 SMNVEV (reference sequence). Deletions cut 0 bases from V and 2 bases from J, with 8 bases between. This CDR3 region has 14 residues. CDR3 amino acids: CASSLSRPTYEQYF. CDR3 coding DNA: TGTGCCAGCAGTTTATCCAGGCCGACCTACGAGCAGTACTTC.

In nucleotides, the CDR3 is TGTGCCAGCAGCGTTGGTAGCGTGAATGAGCAGTTCTTC. This gives the protein CASSVGSVNEQFF. The chain combines TRBV9 with TRBJ2-1; tentatively, D is TRBD2 (5 bases). The germline V gene encodes CDR1 SGDLS and CDR2 YYNGEE. The CDR3 consists of 13 residues. The V end was cut by 2 bases, the J end by 7 bases, with 10 bases between.

V is TRBV11-3 and J is TRBJ1-2, with 10 bases aligning to TRBD1. The CDR3 has 17 residues. Germline CDR1 and CDR2: SGHNT and YENEEA. V lost 1 base and J lost 7; bases outside the gene matches: 12. CDR3 region: CASSLGDRGRVQGGYTF. CDR3 DNA sequence: TGTGCCAGCAGCTTAGGTGACAGGGGGCGCGTGCAAGGTGGCTACACCTTC.

V is TRBV6-1 and J is TRBJ1-6; D not resolved. The CDR3 runs to 17 residues. CDR1 is MNHNS, CDR2 SASEGT, per germline. V dropped 1 base and J dropped 1 base, with 11 bases sitting between them. CDR3 DNA: TGTGCCAGCAGTGAAGGGGCGCATTGGTCCTATAATTCACCCCTCCACTTT. Translation gives CASSEGAHWSYNSPLHF.

This clone has more than one count but fewer than ten. The chain is built from TRBV4-1 and TRBJ1-6; the D gene is possibly TRBD1 (6 bases). CDR1 MGHRA and CDR2 YSYEKL come from the germline V gene. Trimming stripped 3 bases from V and 0 bases from J, with 12 bases between. This CDR3 spans 17 amino acids. The CDR3 DNA reads as TGCGCCAGCAGCCACCTACAGGGACCCTCCTATAATTCACCCCTCCACTTT. It encodes CASSHLQGPSYNSPLHF.

The chain is built from TRBV18 and TRBJ1-5; 7 nucleotides align to TRBD1. From germline, CDR1 is KGHSH and CDR2 LQKENI. J was trimmed by 3 bases and V by 3 bases; bases with no gene match: 8. This CDR3 has 16 residues. CDR3 sequence (DNA): TGTGCCAGCTCACCGGAGGGACAGCATTTCAATCAGCCCCAGCATTTT. Its translation: CASSPEGQHFNQPQHF.

The gene calls are TRBV7-8 and TRBJ1-1; D uncertain. Deletions cut 7 bases from V and 1 base from J, with 13 bases between. Germline lookup yields CDR1 SGHVS and CDR2 FQNEAQ. The CDR3 loop spans 14 amino acids. This CDR3 reads CASMPGGGNTEAFF. The DNA for the CDR3 is TGTGCCAGCATGCCGGGAGGAGGGAACACTGAAGCTTTCTTT. The whole variable domain, remainder taken from reference TRBV7-8 and TRBJ1-1, is GAGVSQSPRYKVAKRGQDVALRCDPISGHVSLFWYQQALGQGPEFLTYFQNEAQLDKSGLPSDRFFAERPEGSVSTLKIQRTQQEDSAVYLCASMPGGGNTEAFFGQGTRLTVV.

This clone was seen a handful of times. This sequence joins TRBV19 and TRBJ1-4; 10 bases are a match to TRBD1. The trim removed 3 bases at V and 0 bases at J, leaving 4 bases unmatched. This CDR3 has 17 amino acids. CDR1 and CDR2 (germline): LNHDA, SQIVND (reference sequence). This CDR3 is CASSIRGQGATNEKLFF. The DNA of the CDR3 is TGTGCCAGTAGTATCCGTGGACAGGGGGCAACTAATGAAAAACTGTTTTTT. The variable domain in full, completed from reference TRBV19 and TRBJ1-4, reads DGGITQSPKYLFRKEGQNVTLSCEQNLNHDAMYWYRQDPGQGLRLIYYSQIVNDFQKGDIAEGYSVSREKKESFPLTVTSAQKNPTAFYLCASSIRGQGATNEKLFFGSGTQLSVL.

This chain joins TRBV4-2 and TRBJ2-3; 12 bases align to TRBD2. Germline lookup yields CDR1 LGHNA and CDR2 YNFKEQ. The CDR3 contains 14 residues. J gave up 9 bases and V 3 bases, and 4 bases lay outside the gene matches. The CDR3 DNA sequence: TGTGCCAGCAGCCACGGACTAGCGGGGAACACGCAGTATTTT. It is translated as CASSHGLAGNTQYF.

This chain uses TRBV12-3 or TRBV12-4 with TRBJ2-5, with a weak D call TRBD1 (6 bases). Trimming took 10 bases from V and 1 from J, leaving 13 bases between them. The CDR3 runs to 13 residues. Here the CDR3 reads CATSHRAQETQYF. CDR3 nucleotides: TGTGCCACCTCCCACAGGGCCCAAGAGACCCAGTACTTC.

This clone was detected only once. The CDR3 bases are TGCGCCAGCAGCCAAGATATAGGGCGGGTCTATGGCTACACCTTC. This gives the protein CASSQDIGRVYGYTF. The V gene is TRBV4-1, the J gene TRBJ1-2; D remains ambiguous. The germline V and J ends were trimmed by 0 bases and 4 bases, with 12 bases remaining between them. The CDR3 runs 15 residues. The germline V gene has CDR1 MGHRA and CDR2 YSYEKL.

This clone showed up just a few times. V and J are TRBV6-5 and TRBJ1-1; maybe TRBD1 (6 bases). V lost 6 bases, J lost 1 base, and 15 bases lay in between. In germline, CDR1 is MNHEY, CDR2 SVGAGI. The CDR3 totals 15 residues. The CDR3 sequence: CASSQTGFGNTEAFF. For the CDR3, the DNA is TGTGCCAGCAGCCAAACAGGGTTTGGGAACACTGAAGCTTTCTTT.

The chain couples TRBV4-2 to TRBJ2-1; D might be TRBD1 (6 bases). V lost 0 bases and J 4 bases, leaving 10 bases between the germline ends. The CDR3 extends over 15 amino acids. Germline V lookup: CDR1 LGHNA, CDR2 YNFKEQ. The DNA of the CDR3 is TGTGCCAGCAGCCAAGATCGTCAGGGGTACAATGAGCAGTTCTTC. It specifies CASSQDRQGYNEQFF.

This clone was counted a single time. The V gene is TRBV28, the J gene TRBJ2-1, with D perhaps matching TRBD2 (6 bases). Germline V gives CDR1 MDHEN, CDR2 SYDVKM. The CDR3 is 17 amino acids. V lost 3 bases and J lost 3, with 18 bases in between. This chain's CDR3 is CASSFYPGGIFYNEQFF. CDR3 sequence (DNA): TGTGCCAGCAGTTTTTATCCCGGCGGGATCTTCTACAATGAGCAGTTCTTC.

The rearrangement uses TRBV18 and TRBJ2-2, with 14 nucleotides matching TRBD2. The ends lost 0 bases at V and 7 bases at J; junction bases unmatched: 1. The CDR3 covers 16 residues. From germline, CDR1 is KGHSH and CDR2 LQKENI. This CDR3 reads CASSPPGLAGDGELFF. CDR3 sequence (DNA): TGTGCCAGCTCACCACCGGGACTAGCGGGAGACGGGGAGCTGTTTTTT.

The chain recombines TRBV5-4 with TRBJ2-1; TRBD2 is a possible D gene (6 bases). V dropped 0 bases and J dropped 2 bases, with 12 bases sitting between them. The CDR3 is 16 residues long. Germline loops: CDR1 SGHNT, CDR2 YYREEE (reference sequence). CDR3 region: CASSLAGGNPYNEQFF. As DNA, the CDR3 is TGTGCCAGCAGCTTGGCCGGCGGGAACCCCTACAATGAGCAGTTCTTC.

As DNA, the CDR3 is TGTGCCAGCAGCTTAGGGTCTAGCGGGGGGACAGATACGCAGTATTTT. Protein: CASSLGSSGGTDTQYF. The chain links TRBV11-2 to TRBJ2-3; 11 bases fit TRBD2. V gave up 1 base and J gave up 3 bases; unmatched junction bases: 3. This CDR3 contains 16 residues. The V gene's germline CDR1 is SGHAT and CDR2 FQNNGV.

The V call is TRBV24-1, the J call TRBJ2-1, with D unresolved. V was clipped by 4 bases and J by 6 bases, with 9 bases between them. Germline-derived CDR1 and CDR2 are KGHDR and SFDVKD. This CDR3 is built from 13 residues. This CDR3 reads CATSDPLGNEQFF. Written as DNA, the CDR3 is TGTGCCACCAGTGACCCTCTAGGCAATGAGCAGTTCTTC.

The J gene is TRBJ1-1, the V gene TRBV19; possibly TRBD1 for D (6 bases). Germline CDR1 reads LNHDA; CDR2 reads SQIVND (reference sequence). The CDR3 runs 13 residues. The ends were cut back, 8 bases at V and 2 bases at J, with 12 bases in the middle. CDR3 sequence reads: CASPGRGNTEAFF. The CDR3 DNA follows: TGTGCCAGTCCCGGCAGGGGAAACACTGAAGCTTTCTTT.